The T cell receptor beta chain described here comes from a study of T-cell reconstitution after alpha-beta-depleted transplantation in children. Study findings and constraints: Once a year had passed after transplant, T-cell counts and diversity came mostly from newly produced T cells. Several hundred rapidly expanded clones from non-depleted graft cells reportedly supplied alpha-beta T cells about two months post-transplant. Elevated TCRbeta diversity at day 60 was traced, in some patients, to surviving recipient T cells and thymic progenitors.

The CDR3 length is 13 residues. The J segment lost 6 bases and the V segment lost 6 bases, leaving 7 bases of the junction unmatched. Germline CDR1 DFQATT, CDR2 SNEGSKA (reference sequence). Turning to this clonotype: Its antigen remains unknown.

The library targeted TCRbeta and was prepared with unique molecular identifiers. One entry per CDR3 protein, called by TCRdb with MiXCR from the PCR reads. Among hundreds of thousands of distinct CDR3 sequences listed, 15% to 20% were seen once. The TCR comes from a male patient aged 2 to 10 who had a stem cell transplant for acute lymphoblastic leukemia, so the T cells may come from the graft donor. The V call is TRBV20-1, the J call TRBJ2-1; 8 nucleotides match TRBD2. The material was PBMCs, mostly from graft donor cells, obtained 360 days after TCRalphabeta/CD19-depleted stem cell transplant. The CDR3 is CSAHRTSPNEQFF. CDR3 DNA sequence: TGCAGTGCCCATCGGACTAGCCCCAATGAGCAGTTCTTC.